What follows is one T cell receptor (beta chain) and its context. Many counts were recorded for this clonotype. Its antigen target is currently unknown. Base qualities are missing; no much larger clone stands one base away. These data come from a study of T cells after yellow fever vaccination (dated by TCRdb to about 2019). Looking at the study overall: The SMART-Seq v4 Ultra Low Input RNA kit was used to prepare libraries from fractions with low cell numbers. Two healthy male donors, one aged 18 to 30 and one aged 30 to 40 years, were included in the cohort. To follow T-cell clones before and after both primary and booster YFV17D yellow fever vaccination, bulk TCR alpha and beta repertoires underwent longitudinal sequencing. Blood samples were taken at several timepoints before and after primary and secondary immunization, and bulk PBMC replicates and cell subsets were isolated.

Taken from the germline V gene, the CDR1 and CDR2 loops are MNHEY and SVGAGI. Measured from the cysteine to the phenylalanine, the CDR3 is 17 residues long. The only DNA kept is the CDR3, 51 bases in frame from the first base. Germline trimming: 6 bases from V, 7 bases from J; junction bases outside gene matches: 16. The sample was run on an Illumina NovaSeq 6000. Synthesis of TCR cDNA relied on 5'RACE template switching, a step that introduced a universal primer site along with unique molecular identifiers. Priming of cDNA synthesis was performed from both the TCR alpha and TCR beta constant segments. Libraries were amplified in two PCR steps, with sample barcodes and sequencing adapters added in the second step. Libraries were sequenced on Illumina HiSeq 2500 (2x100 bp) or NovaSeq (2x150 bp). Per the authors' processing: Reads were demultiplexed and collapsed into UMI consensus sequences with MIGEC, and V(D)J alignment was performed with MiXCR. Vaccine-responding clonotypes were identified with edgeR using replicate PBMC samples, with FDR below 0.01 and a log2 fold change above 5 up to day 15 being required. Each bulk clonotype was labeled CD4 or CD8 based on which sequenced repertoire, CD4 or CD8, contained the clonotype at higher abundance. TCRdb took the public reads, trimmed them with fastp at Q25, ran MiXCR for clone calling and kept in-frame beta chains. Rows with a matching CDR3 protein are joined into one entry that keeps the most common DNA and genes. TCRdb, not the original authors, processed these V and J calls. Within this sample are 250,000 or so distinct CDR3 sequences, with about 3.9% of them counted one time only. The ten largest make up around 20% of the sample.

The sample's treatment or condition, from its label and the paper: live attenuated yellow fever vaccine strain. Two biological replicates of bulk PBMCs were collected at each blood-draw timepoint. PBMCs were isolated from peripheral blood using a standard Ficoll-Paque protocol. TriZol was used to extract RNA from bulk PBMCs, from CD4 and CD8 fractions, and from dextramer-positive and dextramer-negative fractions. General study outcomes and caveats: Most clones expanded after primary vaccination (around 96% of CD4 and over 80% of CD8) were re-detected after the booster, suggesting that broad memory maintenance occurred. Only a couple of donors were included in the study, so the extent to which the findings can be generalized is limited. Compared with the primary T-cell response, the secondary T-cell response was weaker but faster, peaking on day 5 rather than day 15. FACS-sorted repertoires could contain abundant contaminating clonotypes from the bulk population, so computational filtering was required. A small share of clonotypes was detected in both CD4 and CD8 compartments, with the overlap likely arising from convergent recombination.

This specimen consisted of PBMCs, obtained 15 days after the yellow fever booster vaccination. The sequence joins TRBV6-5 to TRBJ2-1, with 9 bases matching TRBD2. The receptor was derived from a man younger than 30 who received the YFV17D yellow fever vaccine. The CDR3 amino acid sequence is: CASSPLGAGGPRNEQFF. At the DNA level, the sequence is TGTGCCAGCAGCCCCCTGGGGGCGGGGGGGCCGAGGAATGAGCAGTTCTTC.